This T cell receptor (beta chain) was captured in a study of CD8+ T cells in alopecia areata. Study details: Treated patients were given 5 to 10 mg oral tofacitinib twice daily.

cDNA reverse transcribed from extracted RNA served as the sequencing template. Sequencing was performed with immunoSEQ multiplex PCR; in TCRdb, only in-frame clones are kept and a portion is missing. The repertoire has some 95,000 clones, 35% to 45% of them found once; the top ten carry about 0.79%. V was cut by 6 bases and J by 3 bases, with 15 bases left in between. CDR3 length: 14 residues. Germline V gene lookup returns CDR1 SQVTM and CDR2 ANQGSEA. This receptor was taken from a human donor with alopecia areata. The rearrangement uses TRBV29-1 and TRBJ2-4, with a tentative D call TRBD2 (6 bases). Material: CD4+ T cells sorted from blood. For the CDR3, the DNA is TGCAGCGTATCAATTTTGGGGGGCAAAAACATTCAGTACTTC. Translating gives CSVSILGGKNIQYF.